This T cell receptor beta chain was captured in a study of OX40 agonist ivuxolimab in advanced cancers. General study results and limits: In the 0.1 to 3.0 mg/kg range, CD4+ and CD8+ blood T cells had expanded clonally by week 6. The average count of expanded clones was higher among CD8+ T cells than among CD4+.

Germline lookup yields CDR1 MNHNS and CDR2 SASEGT. Germline trimming cut 6 bases from V and 5 bases from J; bases unmatched to any gene: 9. This CDR3 has 15 amino acids. TCRdb's copy holds only in-frame clones and misses some; the assay was immunoSEQ multiplex PCR. The table has 50,000 to 65,000 clones, roughly four fifths seen once; the top ten hold over 0.7%. On this clone itself: Its antigen is still unknown.

Autoimmune disease history or systemic immunosuppression excluded patients. This material consisted of CD4+ or CD8+ T cells sorted from blood, taken in a trial of the OX40 agonist ivuxolimab. This chain uses TRBV6-1 with TRBJ2-2; 7 bases are a match to TRBD1. This receptor was taken from an adult with an advanced solid tumor such as melanoma, head and neck, liver or kidney cancer. CDR3 sequence reads: CASSPIGGRTGELFF. CDR3 in DNA: TGTGCCAGCAGCCCAATAGGGGGCAGGACCGGGGAGCTGTTTTTT.